The rows below give T cell receptor beta chains drawn from one sample of a study of blood T cells in healthy people across ages. TCRdb recomputed calls from the 5' RACE reads with MiXCR, one row per CDR3 protein. The table includes 500,000 to 550,000 distinct CDR3 sequences, about 24% detected once. The same data also contributed to another study, on T cells of mothers and their children.

The sequencing input was blood. Every receptor here comes from a boy between 10 and 17 years old in good health. Both conserved end residues are part of each CDR3. Each record gives: CDR3 length, clone size, J gene, V gene, D gene, CDR3 protein, CDR3 DNA. The D gene is left open where the match is weak. Clone size, where shown, is once, few, many, or a class for clones that have expanded.

length: 14; size: -; J: TRBJ1-2; V: TRBV6-5; D: TRBD1; CDR3: CASSSQGASYGYTF; DNA: TGTGCCAGCAGTTCGCAGGGGGCTAGCTATGGCTACACCTTC
length: 18; size: -; J: TRBJ2-2; V: TRBV6-2/TRBV6-3; D: TRBD2; CDR3: CASSPGLAGVGVTGELFF; DNA: TGTGCCAGCAGTCCGGGACTAGCGGGAGTTGGTGTCACCGGGGAGCTGTTTTTT
length: 17; size: few; J: TRBJ1-2; V: TRBV11-2; D: -; CDR3: CASSPTLAGRAIYGYTF; DNA: TGTGCCAGCAGTCCCACCTTGGCGGGAAGGGCGATCTATGGCTACACCTTC
length: 16; size: -; J: TRBJ2-3; V: TRBV20-1; D: -; CDR3: CSAEVVGHPKRDTQYF; DNA: TGCAGTGCTGAAGTCGTGGGACACCCAAAGAGAGATACGCAGTATTTT
length: 14; size: few; J: TRBJ2-7; V: TRBV2; D: -; CDR3: CASGPLRGGYEQYF; DNA: TGTGCCAGTGGCCCGCTCCGCGGCGGCTACGAGCAGTACTTC
length: 15; size: -; J: TRBJ2-5; V: TRBV7-2; D: -; CDR3: CASSLESGGSKTQYF; DNA: TGTGCCAGCAGCTTAGAGTCGGGGGGCAGCAAGACCCAGTACTTC
length: 14; size: few; J: TRBJ2-7; V: TRBV28; D: -; CDR3: CASSFRGSSYEQYF; DNA: TGTGCCAGCAGTTTTCGGGGAAGCTCCTACGAGCAGTACTTC
length: 17; size: -; J: TRBJ2-1; V: TRBV29-1; D: TRBD2; CDR3: CSVGGTSGSILDNEQFF; DNA: TGCAGCGTTGGGGGGACTAGCGGGAGTATTTTGGACAATGAGCAGTTCTTC
length: 15; size: -; J: TRBJ1-1; V: TRBV28; D: TRBD1; CDR3: CASSSTGAGNTEAFF; DNA: TGTGCCAGCAGTTCTACAGGGGCGGGGAACACTGAAGCTTTCTTT
length: 16; size: few; J: TRBJ1-1; V: TRBV23-1; D: -; CDR3: CASSQGSGSVGTEAFF; DNA: TGCGCCAGCAGCCAGGGCTCTGGGTCCGTGGGCACTGAAGCTTTCTTT
length: 15; size: -; J: TRBJ2-3; V: TRBV28; D: TRBD1; CDR3: CASSQTGVYTDTQYF; DNA: TGTGCCAGCAGCCAGACAGGGGTTTACACAGATACGCAGTATTTT
length: 19; size: -; J: TRBJ2-3; V: TRBV5-1; D: TRBD2; CDR3: CASSLGTSGGLTNTDTQYF; DNA: TGCGCCAGCAGTTTGGGGACTAGCGGGGGGCTAACGAACACAGATACGCAGTATTTT
length: 16; size: -; J: TRBJ2-7; V: TRBV6-2/TRBV6-3; D: -; CDR3: CASSQHSGQNSYEQYF; DNA: TGTGCCAGCAGCCAACACTCAGGACAGAATTCCTACGAGCAGTACTTC
length: 14; size: -; J: TRBJ2-7; V: TRBV11-1; D: TRBD1; CDR3: CASSYRDRYYEQYF; DNA: TGTGCCAGCAGCTACCGGGACAGATACTACGAGCAGTACTTC
length: 15; size: -; J: TRBJ1-2; V: TRBV12-3/TRBV12-4; D: TRBD1; CDR3: CASSPMTGVQYGYTF; DNA: TGTGCCAGCAGTCCGATGACAGGGGTCCAGTATGGCTACACCTTC
length: 13; size: few; J: TRBJ1-1; V: TRBV27; D: -; CDR3: CASSSLRETEAFF; DNA: TGTGCCAGCAGTTCCCTCCGAGAAACTGAAGCTTTCTTT
length: 15; size: few; J: TRBJ2-7; V: TRBV6-2/TRBV6-3; D: -; CDR3: CASSSMGWSSYEQYF; DNA: TGTGCCAGCAGCTCAATGGGCTGGAGCTCCTACGAGCAGTACTTC
length: 13; size: -; J: TRBJ2-3; V: TRBV20-1; D: -; CDR3: CSARLFSTDTQYF; DNA: TGCAGTGCCCGACTATTTAGCACAGATACGCAGTATTTT
length: 11; size: few; J: TRBJ1-2; V: TRBV29-1; D: -; CDR3: CSVESGNGYTF; DNA: TGCAGCGTTGAATCCGGGAATGGCTACACCTTC
length: 14; size: -; J: TRBJ1-1; V: TRBV5-5; D: TRBD1; CDR3: CASIRDSMNTEAFF; DNA: TGTGCCAGCATCAGGGACAGTATGAACACTGAAGCTTTCTTT
length: 14; size: few; J: TRBJ2-5; V: TRBV6-6; D: -; CDR3: CAGSSNLYQETQYF; DNA: TGTGCCGGCAGTTCCAACCTGTACCAAGAGACCCAGTACTTC
length: 15; size: -; J: TRBJ1-5; V: TRBV28; D: -; CDR3: CASRPGPSANQPQHF; DNA: TGTGCCAGCAGGCCAGGTCCTTCAGCCAATCAGCCCCAGCATTTT
length: 13; size: -; J: TRBJ1-5; V: TRBV20-1; D: -; CDR3: CSADSHSNQPQHF; DNA: TGCAGTGCGGACAGCCATAGCAATCAGCCCCAGCATTTT
length: 14; size: -; J: TRBJ2-7; V: TRBV7-9; D: -; CDR3: CASSPAALAYEQYF; DNA: TGTGCCAGCAGCCCAGCAGCATTAGCCTACGAGCAGTACTTC
length: 16; size: few; J: TRBJ1-5; V: TRBV6-2/TRBV6-3; D: -; CDR3: CASSSSGGYGNQPQHF; DNA: TGTGCCAGCAGTTCCTCGGGAGGGTACGGGAATCAGCCCCAGCATTTT
length: 12; size: -; J: TRBJ1-1; V: TRBV7-2; D: -; CDR3: CASSLELPVPFF; DNA: TGTGCCAGCAGCTTGGAACTACCCGTTCCTTTCTTT
length: 14; size: few; J: TRBJ2-2; V: TRBV7-9; D: -; CDR3: CASNSGQNTGELFF; DNA: TGTGCCAGCAATTCGGGGCAGAACACCGGGGAGCTGTTTTTT
length: 15; size: few; J: TRBJ1-2; V: TRBV20-1; D: -; CDR3: CSARDMTEPNYGYTF; DNA: TGCAGTGCTAGAGATATGACAGAGCCTAACTATGGCTACACCTTC
length: 14; size: -; J: TRBJ2-5; V: TRBV3-1; D: TRBD1; CDR3: CASSFDRVQETQYF; DNA: TGTGCCAGCAGCTTCGACAGGGTCCAAGAGACCCAGTACTTC
length: 16; size: -; J: TRBJ2-1; V: TRBV4-3; D: TRBD2; CDR3: CASSQLAGSLRNEQFF; DNA: TGCGCCAGCAGCCAACTAGCGGGGAGCCTCCGCAATGAGCAGTTCTTC
length: 18; size: -; J: TRBJ2-7; V: TRBV11-2; D: -; CDR3: CASSLIKRPQGGLYEQYF; DNA: TGTGCCAGCAGCTTAATTAAACGGCCCCAAGGGGGACTCTACGAGCAGTACTTC
length: 16; size: few; J: TRBJ2-1; V: TRBV20-1; D: -; CDR3: CSARAPNMRTANEQFF; DNA: TGCAGTGCTAGAGCCCCGAACATGAGGACAGCCAATGAGCAGTTCTTC
length: 15; size: few; J: TRBJ2-2; V: TRBV6-2/TRBV6-3; D: -; CDR3: CASRKGQLGTGELFF; DNA: TGTGCCAGCAGGAAAGGACAGCTTGGGACCGGGGAGCTGTTTTTT
length: 16; size: -; J: TRBJ2-3; V: TRBV28; D: TRBD2; CDR3: CASSLYSRGETDTQYF; DNA: TGTGCCAGCAGTTTATACTCGCGGGGGGAAACAGATACGCAGTATTTT
length: 13; size: -; J: TRBJ2-1; V: TRBV7-9; D: -; CDR3: CASSYEGSNEQSF; DNA: TGTGCCAGCAGCTACGAGGGTAGTAATGAGCAGTCCTTC
length: 19; size: few; J: TRBJ2-7; V: TRBV7-2; D: TRBD1; CDR3: CASSWTGMSLSPASYEQYF; DNA: TGTGCCAGCAGCTGGACAGGGATGTCCCTGAGTCCGGCCTCCTACGAGCAGTACTTC
length: 16; size: few; J: TRBJ2-1; V: TRBV29-1; D: TRBD2; CDR3: CSVETLAGEGYNEQFF; DNA: TGCAGCGTTGAAACTCTAGCGGGAGAGGGCTACAATGAGCAGTTCTTC
length: 12; size: -; J: TRBJ2-1; V: TRBV5-1; D: -; CDR3: CASRTETGEQFF; DNA: TGCGCCAGCAGGACCGAGACAGGAGAGCAGTTCTTC
length: 14; size: -; J: TRBJ2-7; V: TRBV3-1; D: TRBD2; CDR3: CASGAGLDAGEQYF; DNA: TGTGCCAGCGGCGCGGGACTAGATGCGGGCGAGCAGTACTTC
length: 11; size: few; J: TRBJ2-7; V: TRBV20-1; D: -; CDR3: CSAGRNYEQYF; DNA: TGCAGTGCTGGCAGAAACTACGAGCAGTACTTC